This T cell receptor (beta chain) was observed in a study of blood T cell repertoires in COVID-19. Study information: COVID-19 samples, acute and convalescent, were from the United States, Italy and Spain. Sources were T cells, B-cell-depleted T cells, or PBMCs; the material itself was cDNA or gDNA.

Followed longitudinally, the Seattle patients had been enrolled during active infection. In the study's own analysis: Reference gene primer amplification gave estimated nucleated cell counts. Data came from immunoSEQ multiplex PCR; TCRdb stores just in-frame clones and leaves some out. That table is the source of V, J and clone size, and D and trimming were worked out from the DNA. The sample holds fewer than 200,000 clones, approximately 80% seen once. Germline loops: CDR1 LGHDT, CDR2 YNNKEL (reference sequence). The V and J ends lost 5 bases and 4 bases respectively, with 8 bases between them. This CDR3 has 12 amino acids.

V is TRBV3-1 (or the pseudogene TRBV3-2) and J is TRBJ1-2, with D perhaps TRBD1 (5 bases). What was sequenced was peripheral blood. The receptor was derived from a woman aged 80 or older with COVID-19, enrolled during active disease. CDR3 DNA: TGTGCCAGCAGCTCCCAGGGCTATGGCTACACCTTC. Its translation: CASSSQGYGYTF.